This is a list of T cell receptor beta chains from one sample in a study of shared clonotypes between healthy human individuals. The repertoire was sequenced with immunoSEQ multiplex PCR; TCRdb's copy has only in-frame clones and lacks some. The sample has 1,400,000 or so clones; less than 99% are singletons. Material: naive CD4+ T cells sorted from blood. The source is a man aged 25-45 years in good health. CDR3s leave out the opening cysteine and the closing phenylalanine or tryptophan. Each record gives: V gene, J gene, CDR3 protein.

>TRBV5-4|TRBJ1-3
ASSLGGLSGNTIY
>TRBV7-2|TRBJ2-5
ASSQSGLLETQY
>TRBV19|TRBJ2-2
ASSKAGFTGELF
>TRBV5-5|TRBJ2-7
ASSDRGYEQY
>TRBV18|TRBJ2-7
ASSPWTSASSYEQY
>TRBV5-1|TRBJ2-7
ASSPGTGGLLY
>TRBV25-1|TRBJ2-1
ASSGAGYNEQF
>TRBV5-1|TRBJ2-5
ASRASVPPGETQY
>TRBV19|TRBJ1-2
ASSIVGGRDGYT
>TRBV5-4|TRBJ2-7
ASSLDGQAYEQY
>TRBV19|TRBJ2-7
ASSMEGVSSYEQY
>TRBV10-3|TRBJ1-2
AISEGWALRYGYT
>TRBV5-1|TRBJ2-1
ASSLEVTGVYNEQF
>TRBV9|TRBJ2-7
ASSVAWTSGEQY
>TRBV5-4|TRBJ2-1
ASSRTSGEGHNEQF
>TRBV4-2|TRBJ2-1
ASSQTRGLSEQF
>TRBV5-1|TRBJ2-7
ASSLVAAYEQY
>TRBV4-1|TRBJ1-4
ASSHDRQGYNEKLF
>TRBV7-6|TRBJ1-2
ASSAGQGSGYT
>TRBV4-1|TRBJ1-5
ASSQDRVVGGSNQPQH
>TRBV9|TRBJ2-3
ASSVAGADHTQY
>TRBV18|TRBJ1-3
ASSPNQGSGNTIY
>TRBV5-1|TRBJ1-1
ASSVGQFSLSTEAF
>TRBV28|TRBJ2-2
ASKGLNTGELF
>TRBV27|TRBJ2-1
ASRLKAGGGYEQF
>TRBV30|TRBJ2-7
ASTRDTSWGDYYEQY
>TRBV27|TRBJ2-6
ASSSMGLAGGVLT
>TRBV10-1|TRBJ2-7
ASSESTGSRYEQY
>TRBV25-1|TRBJ2-2
ASSTVNTGELF
>TRBV5-1|TRBJ1-4
ASSLGATNEKLF
>TRBV4-3|TRBJ1-3
ASSQAAAGNTIY
>TRBV7-2|TRBJ2-7
ASSPRLAGAIAPRQY
>TRBV27|TRBJ2-3
ASSLDRGTDTQY
>TRBV5-4|TRBJ2-7
ASSFPGNYEQY
>TRBV9|TRBJ2-2
ASSVGGIHTGELF
>TRBV30|TRBJ1-5
AWTRGLNQPQH
>TRBV6-1|TRBJ1-1
ASRNTLGTF
>TRBV27|TRBJ2-7
ASRPAAPAYEQY
>TRBV6-5|TRBJ2-7
ASSRVSSYEQY
>TRBV9|TRBJ1-2
ASSTRQGRDYGYT
>TRBV10-3|TRBJ1-5
AISVTGNQPQH
>TRBV9|TRBJ1-1
ASSEGVWNTEAF
>TRBV30|TRBJ2-5
AWGLNTGTQY
>TRBV28|TRBJ2-2
ASSLFVGGRSTGELF
>TRBV10-1|TRBJ1-1
ASSENQGIAEAF
>TRBV12-5|TRBJ2-1
ASGYARYEQF
>TRBV5-4|TRBJ2-7
ASSSSLAGVEEQY
>TRBV5-4|TRBJ2-5
ASSGRGLAGGTQY
>TRBV18|TRBJ2-3
ASTIKGWPGDTQY
>TRBV7-9|TRBJ1-5
ASSPYRGNNQPQH
>TRBV30|TRBJ1-1
AWSNGGANTEAF
>TRBV6-1|TRBJ2-5
ASIRTLQETQY
>TRBV11-3|TRBJ1-5
ASSFIRALSYSNQPQH
>TRBV27|TRBJ2-3
ASSPSVTGTDTQY